This T cell receptor (beta chain) appears in the sequencing data of a study of blood T cell repertoires in COVID-19. TCRdb's table, derived via immunoSEQ multiplex PCR, lists solely in-frame clones and lacks some. The sample includes 150,000 to 200,000 clones, 81% seen only once; the top ten take 12%. Per germline, CDR1 KGHDR and CDR2 SFDVKD. The CDR3 spans 15 residues. The trim removed 3 bases at V and 5 bases at J, leaving 3 bases unmatched. The J gene is TRBJ2-5, the V gene TRBV24-1, with 12 bases matching TRBD2. The sample was peripheral blood. This TCR was sampled from a woman older than 75 with COVID-19, enrolled during active disease. The CDR3 DNA follows: TGTGCCACCAGTGATCCCGGGACTAGCGGGGAGACCCAGTACTTC. It specifies CATSDPGTSGETQYF.